The clone carrying this T cell receptor beta chain has ten or more counts. Its matching antigen is unknown. The data originate from a study of T cells in Graves' hyperthyroidism and ophthalmopathy. Findings and caveats of the study: Most thyroid clonotypes with frequency above 0.001 were detected in blood. Through a model of 13 V-J features, ophthalmopathy was separated from stable hyperthyroidism.

Germline trimming cut 7 bases from V and 0 bases from J; bases unmatched to any gene: 4. The CDR3 spans 15 residues. Germline V gene lookup returns CDR1 MDHEN and CDR2 SYDVKM. Thyroid ultrasound and orbital computed tomography, with clinical symptoms and serum thyroxine and TRAb, informed diagnoses. Fresh 10 ml peripheral blood yielded PBMCs. RNA transcripts provided the source from which TCR beta CDR3 regions were amplified. A set of HTBI primers served as the primers for a first-round RT-PCR of the TCR CDR3. Via MiXCR, TCRdb re-called the multiplex PCR reads, giving one row per CDR3 protein. Seen here are some 300,000 distinct CDR3 sequences, approximately 19% observed once, and the top ten hold about 35%.

The V and J genes are TRBV28 and TRBJ2-1; 9 bases line up with TRBD2. The sequenced sample consisted of blood. The clonotype was recovered from a man aged 45-65 years with Graves' ophthalmopathy. For the CDR3, the DNA is TGTGCCAGCATCATTAGCGGGAGCTCCTACAATGAGCAGTTCTTC. Encoded protein: CASIISGSSYNEQFF.